Given below is one T cell receptor beta chain in context. Its antigen is currently not known. No base-level quality is on record; no much larger clone is a single base apart. The cohort consisted of 600 or so healthy bone marrow donors. All cohort members were sampled while nominally healthy, although unrecorded immune exposures were likely present. The donor was CMV seropositive and was included in the group of 250 to 350 seropositive cohort members. A peripheral blood sample was provided by each donor, and peripheral blood mononuclear cells were used for TCR beta sequencing. Genomic DNA was extracted from the blood cell samples with the Qiagen DNeasy Blood Extraction Kit. The sample belongs to a study of cytomegalovirus exposure and HLA in healthy donors listed by TCRdb under 2017. In the study overall: According to an earlier analysis of 587 of the donors, about 179 million T cells yielded approximately 120 million unique TCR beta sequences and 250 to 350 Gb of sequence data. Every repertoire in the discovery cohort had been generated on one and the same sequencing platform. Of the 398 genotyped donors, approximately 83% fell in the genetic ancestry cluster associated with self-reported Caucasian donors. Typing coverage differed by locus: A, B, C, DRB1 and DQB1 were typed in roughly 629-640 donors, DQA1 in 500 to 550, DPA1 in around 580, and DPB1 in 472. To decide whether each TCR beta V gene segment behaved as functional or pseudogenic, an earlier analysis of some 570 of the donors relied on high-throughput TCR beta sequencing. In the later analysis, no new phenotypic data were used to find candidate immune exposures; instead, reliance was placed on TCR beta sequences and their occurrence across donors. HLA typing covered class I and class II loci at four-digit resolution. Because of strong linkage in the cohort, four to six DR-DQ haplotypes were treated as single units for association and clustering. The study used immunosequencing to profile the T cell repertoires of several hundred subjects and linked those repertoires to cytomegalovirus serostatus. To study patterns of TCR occurrence, a later analysis re-analyzed previously published TCR beta repertoires from 600 to 750 donors and added high-resolution HLA genotyping. An early release that covered fewer than 750 HLA-typed donors contained 300 to 350 gigabases of sequencing data and tens of millions of unique TCR sequences. Donor age, sex, ethnicity and CMV serostatus were compiled alongside the repertoire data. Genome-wide SNP genotypes for about three fifths of the roughly 700 donors were used in a later genetic analysis, which treated that subset as a discovery cohort. On average, roughly 250,000 unique TCR beta nucleotide sequences were sequenced per donor among 398 genotyped donors of the cohort, with roughly 18% of those sequences being non-productive. High-throughput TCR immunosequencing, statistical association of individual TCRs with disease status, and machine learning were combined to predict cytomegalovirus infection status. The study aimed to test whether cataloging public T cell receptors could reveal signatures of past pathogen exposure. A separate validation cohort of about 110 different subjects was used in addition to the approximately 670-subject first cohort.

Receptors were amplified or captured by the immunoSEQ multiplex PCR assay. The multiplex PCR relied on a mix of 60 forward primers for TCR Vbeta segments and 13 reverse primers for TCR Jbeta segments. Amplification of the CDR3 region of rearranged TCR beta genes was performed with a multiplex PCR assay on genomic DNA. The amplified TCR beta libraries were sequenced on the Illumina HiSeq System as 87-base-pair reads. The study's own analysis went as follows. A later analysis tallied approximately 87 million unique TCR beta chains across the 610 or so repertoires, and approximately 9.9 million of those chains were shared by two or more donors. A nearest-neighbor algorithm error-corrected the raw reads and collapsed the reads into unique sequences, merging closely related sequences to remove PCR and sequencing errors. To assign V, D and J gene segments, CDR3 sequences were aligned to IMGT reference sequences. Each retained sequence needed at least a six-nucleotide match to both a V gene segment and a J gene segment. Rearrangements were classified as productive when the CDR3 lacked stop codons and remained in frame with V and J, and all other rearrangements were classified as non-productive. Following IMGT convention, CDR3 was defined as the stretch from the second conserved V-encoded cysteine to the conserved J-encoded phenylalanine. Sequences without an unambiguous match to a single V gene segment were excluded from the earlier analysis of about 600 of the donors. In an earlier analysis of several hundred of the donors, V segments were called functional above 56.7% productive rearrangements and were called segregating when the between-donor standard deviation exceeded 5%. To diagnose cytomegalovirus status from the catalog of TCR beta chain sequences, a statistical classification framework was built. V and J gene assignment, in a later analysis, came from comparing TCR nucleotide sequences with IMGT/GENE-DB human TR gene sequences. Using the TCRdist pipeline, a later analysis assigned CDR3 sequences along with most-parsimonious VDJ recombination scenarios. A later analysis defined each TCR beta chain by its CDR3 amino acid sequence plus V-gene family, and excluded reads lacking a unique V-gene family. A later analysis removed 600 or so highly shared, low-generation-probability nucleotide sequences to deal with suspected cross-contamination and a sequencing artifact. A later analysis calculated a clonal expansion index for each public chain from normalized within-repertoire ranks of inferred template counts. A later analysis computed generation probabilities with a VDJ recombination model fitted to out-of-frame rearrangements, and checked the results against IGoR. In a later analysis, hypergeometric tests were used to score TCR-TCR, TCR-HLA and TCR-CMV co-occurrence, with a repertoire-size bias correction applied to TCR pairs. In a later analysis, false discovery rates were estimated by permuting HLA or CMV assignments 20 times. In a later analysis, co-occurring TCRs were grouped using DBSCAN, with TCRdist sequence similarity added in when clustering inside HLA-allele-positive subsets. Repertoires with fewer than 30,000 or more than 120,000 public chains, plus five repertoires with anomalous nucleotide sharing, were excluded from co-occurrence clustering. In TCRdb, the immuneACCESS table is reduced to in-frame sequences with V and J assigned. These tables do not hold every clone; where another copy was compared, an unresolved V gene accounts for under half, and the others remain unexplained. That table supplies the V and J calls and clone size; D and trimming were determined from the DNA. The table for this sample lists approximately 150,000 clones; around 79% of them were counted only once. The ten most abundant clones make up over 2.5% of the sample.

The CDR3, from cysteine to phenylalanine, totals 16 residues. The CDR3 DNA has 48 bases and is translated from base 1. V loses 3 bases at its end and J loses 5 bases; junction bases beyond the gene matches: 7. From the germline V gene, CDR1 is LGHNA and CDR2 is YSLEER. General conclusions and limits of the study: The presence/absence analyses assumed that sequencing depth was roughly uniform across donors, and that assumption may not be true. A cluster of highly shared sequence variants was judged likely to represent a technical artifact of the sequencing pipeline. According to a later analysis, most CMV-associated TCR beta chains appeared to be HLA-restricted, and the HLA associations seemed to be driven largely by CMV exposure. Only TCR beta chains were sequenced in this cohort, and the absence of alpha or paired-chain data limited detectable features. When HLA alleles, especially DR and DQ, strongly co-occurred, TCR associations were difficult to assign to individual alleles. In a later analysis, several top co-occurrence clusters were reported to appear linked to parvovirus B19, influenza, CMV and Epstein-Barr virus. Some IMGT-functional V segments, including TRBV6-2 and TRBV6-3, could not be distinguished by the 87-base-pair reads and were therefore excluded. The only immune exposure information available for the cohort was CMV serostatus. Correlated functional status among segregating V segments might reflect linkage disequilibrium, but an unknown experimental factor could not be ruled out. An earlier analysis of around 500 of the donors showed that most TCR beta V segments appeared in productive rearrangements either about 87% or about 30% of the time, which broadly matched IMGT annotations. The earlier analysis of 450 to 700 of the donors excluded 15 to 20 rarely observed V segments, including chromosome 9 orphons, because counts were too low. In a later analysis, HLA-associated TCR beta chains showed more clonal expansion and lower generation probabilities than non-associated chains that were equally common. Three of the identified cytomegalovirus-associated TCR beta chains were confirmed in vitro to be specific for cytomegalovirus antigens. In a later analysis, the rate of TCR association differed among HLA loci, with DRB1 alleles having the most associated TCRs and HLA-C alleles having the fewest. Because HLA typing was missing for some donors at each locus, association tests included only the typed subset. V-gene and J-gene trimming of TCR beta chains was associated with a missense DCLRE1C variant in a later genetic analysis, and the association was replicated in an independent cohort. A further reported finding was that TCR beta sequences accurately predicted the HLA-A and HLA-B alleles for most subjects in the first cohort. A total of 164 TCR beta chains were listed by the study as associated with cytomegalovirus. Specific HLA alleles were associated with 16,951 TCR beta sequences at a false discovery rate of 0.05 in a later analysis. Compared with the roughly 700-donor mean, donors in an Asian-associated ancestry cluster had fewer N-insertions in productive TCRs, according to a later genetic analysis. The authors suggested that the approach could potentially be extended to other disease states and immunological phenotypes. Cytomegalovirus status was reported to be diagnosed by the classifier with high specificity and sensitivity in both the original and validation cohorts. Most TCR sequences were observed very rarely across donors, whereas some public TCRs were present in many individuals.

The chain couples TRBV4-3 to TRBJ2-1, with 10 middle bases fitting TRBD2. Source material: PBMCs. The TCR comes from a woman aged 40 to 50 in good health and CMV-seropositive. Read as DNA, the sequence is TGCGCCAGCAGCCATCAACTAGCGGGACAGAACAATGAGCAGTTCTTC. Translated, it reads CASSHQLAGQNNEQFF.